This paragraph covers one T cell receptor beta chain sequence. Its antigen is unknown. Trimming pared 2 bases from V and 0 bases from J, leaving 8 bases between. CDR3 length: 16 amino acids. CDR1 LGHNA and CDR2 YNFKEQ come from the germline V gene. Sequencing in the ViraFEST assay came after antigen-specific CD4+ T cells had been expanded with viral peptide pools, which were used to stimulate PBMC. Culture lasted roughly 9 days before CD4+ T cell isolation. None of these healthy vaccinees had been infected with SARS-CoV-2 before vaccination. Half-medium exchanges with IL-2 medium took place on days 3 and 7. Profiled with immunoSEQ multiplex PCR; TCRdb holds only in-frame clones, not every one. There are 20,000 or so clones in the sample; 73% occur only once, and approximately 12% lies in the top ten. This specimen belongs to a study of vaccination effects on CD4 cells after COVID-19.

Source: CD4+ T cells from PBMCs cultured with HCoV-229E spike peptides, taken before COVID-19 vaccination. V gene TRBV4-2 combines with J gene TRBJ2-6; the D gene is possibly TRBD1 (6 bases). The TCR was taken from a human donor who received a COVID-19 vaccine. CDR3 DNA: TGTGCCAGCAGCCAAAAGGACAGCTCTGGGGCCAACGTCCTGACTTTC. Residues: CASSQKDSSGANVLTF.